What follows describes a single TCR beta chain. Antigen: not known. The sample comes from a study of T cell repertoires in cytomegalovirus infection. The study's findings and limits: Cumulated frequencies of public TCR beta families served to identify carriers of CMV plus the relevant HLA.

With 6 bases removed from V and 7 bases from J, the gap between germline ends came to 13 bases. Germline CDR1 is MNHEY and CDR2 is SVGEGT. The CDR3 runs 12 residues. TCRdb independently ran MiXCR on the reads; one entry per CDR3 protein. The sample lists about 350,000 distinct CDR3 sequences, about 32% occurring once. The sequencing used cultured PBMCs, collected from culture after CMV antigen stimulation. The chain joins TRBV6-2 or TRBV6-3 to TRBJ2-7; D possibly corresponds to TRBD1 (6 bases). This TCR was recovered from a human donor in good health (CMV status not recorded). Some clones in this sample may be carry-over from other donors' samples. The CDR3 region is CASSRDRLEQYF. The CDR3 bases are TGTGCCAGCAGCCGCGACAGGTTGGAGCAGTACTTC.